Sequencing of this TCR beta chain was carried out in a study of regulatory T cells in long-lasting Graves disease. Study-level results: Persistent disease exhibited a predilection for TRBV28, TRBJ1-2 and TRBJ2-5.

Comments on this clonotype: The antigen remains unidentified.

This CDR3 has 13 amino acids. J was trimmed by 7 bases and V by 4 bases; bases with no gene match: 4. Germline CDR1 and CDR2: SGHTA and FQGNSA. Construction of the TCR beta libraries employed iRepertoire HTBI primers in conjunction with Arm-PCR of CDR3 regions. A single record per CDR3 protein comes from TCRdb applying MiXCR to the multiplex PCR reads. The table lists 380,000 or so distinct CDR3 sequences, roughly 16% of them singletons. Time point denoted: newly diagnosed GD, antithyroid drugs for less than 3 months. Construction of the TCR library relied on RNA isolated from PBMCs. The same data also went into a second study, on T cells in Graves' hyperthyroidism and ophthalmopathy. That report notes: The hyperthyroidism patients had all been newly diagnosed, and their disease duration was under 2 months. Their ages ranged from 18 to 65 years. Most thyroid clonotypes expanded above 0.001 appeared in blood too.

This clonotype was sampled from a woman younger than 30 with Graves disease. This chain joins TRBV7-2 and TRBJ2-1, with 7 bases lining up with TRBD2. The sequenced sample was peripheral blood mononuclear cells (PBMCs), obtained at new diagnosis, from a patient treated with antithyroid drugs. CDR3 nucleotide sequence: TGTGCCAGCAGCTGGACTAGGACGAATGAGCAGTTCTTC. Translating it yields CASSWTRTNEQFF.